Only a few counts were recorded for the clone carrying this T cell receptor beta chain. Its antigen is not identified. These data are taken from a study of T cells after yellow fever vaccination. The study, taken as a whole, reports: Within FACS-sorted repertoires, abundant clonotypes contaminating from the bulk population could be present. Re-detected after boosting: most primary clones, 95% to 98% of CD4 and roughly 88% of CD8.

By 5'RACE template switching, TCR cDNA was produced, with a universal primer site and UMIs added in the process. TCRdb fed the 5' RACE reads into MiXCR, producing one record per CDR3 protein. The table shows approximately 330,000 distinct CDR3 sequences, with around 12% occurring only once. Germline-derived CDR1 and CDR2 are SGHTA and FQGNSA. J gave up 2 bases and V 6 bases, and 7 bases lay outside the gene matches. CDR3 length: 15 amino acids. This clonotype was sampled from a man between 18 and 29 years old who received the YFV17D yellow fever vaccine. This chain links TRBV7-2 with TRBJ2-3; 8 nucleotides agree with TRBD2. The starting material was CD4+ T cells sorted from PBMCs, obtained 15 days after the yellow fever booster vaccination. CDR3 nucleotides: TGTGCCAGCAGATTCTCTAGCGGGCCCACAGATACGCAGTATTTT. Its translation is CASRFSSGPTDTQYF.